A single sample is the source of the 30 T cell receptor beta chains below, sequenced in a study of blood T cell repertoires in COVID-19. Method: immunoSEQ multiplex PCR; TCRdb's copy keeps in-frame clones and lacks some. The sample yields about 210,000 clones, 80% to 90% seen once. The sequencing input was PBMCs or T cells enriched from blood (not recorded which). The receptors were gathered from a man aged 35 to 55 who had recovered from COVID-19.

The chain employs TRBV5-1 and TRBJ1-1; 7 bases agree with TRBD1. The junction had 9 bases not matched to a gene; V was cut back by 4 bases and J by 3 bases. The CDR3 sequence is 15 residues long. Germline values: CDR1 SGHRS, CDR2 YFSETQ. CDR3 sequence (DNA): TGCGCCAGCAGCGCCGACAGGGCGGAGCACACTGAAGCTTTCTTT. Its translation is CASSADRAEHTEAFF.

The J gene is TRBJ1-1, the V gene TRBV5-4; D call uncertain. V was pared by 4 bases and J by 0 bases, with 7 bases between. CDR1 is SGHNT and CDR2 is YYREEE in the germline V gene (reference sequence). CDR3 size: 13 residues. The CDR3 protein is CASSRTLNTEAFF. CDR3 sequence (DNA): TGTGCCAGCAGCCGAACACTGAACACTGAAGCTTTCTTT. The complete variable domain, with remaining parts taken from reference TRBV5-4 and TRBJ1-1, reads ETGVTQSPTHLIKTRGQQVTLRCSSQSGHNTVSWYQQALGQGPQFIFQYYREEENGRGNFPPRFSGLQFPNYSSELNVNALELDDSALYLCASSRTLNTEAFFGQGTRLTVV.

V is TRBV2 and J is TRBJ2-3, with TRBD1 as a possible D gene (6 bases). Trimming left V 7 bases short and J 6 bases short, with 23 bases between. Germline V lookup: CDR1 SNHLY, CDR2 FYNNEI. The CDR3 is made up of 16 amino acids. CDR3 in amino acids: CASTTGTHVAGDTQYF. The CDR3 nucleotides are TGTGCCAGCACTACCGGGACACACGTGGCAGGGGATACGCAGTATTTT.

The chain has TRBV24-1 and TRBJ2-5, with a tentative D call TRBD1 (6 bases). The CDR3 has 13 amino acids. Per the germline V gene, CDR1 is KGHDR and CDR2 is SFDVKD. The V end was cut by 10 bases, the J end by 5 bases, with 16 bases between. The CDR3 protein is CATSGGSGETQYF. DNA of the CDR3: TGTGCCACTTCTGGGGGCAGTGGGGAGACCCAGTACTTC.

The V gene is TRBV3-1 (or the pseudogene TRBV3-2), the J gene TRBJ1-6; D perhaps matches TRBD1 (5 bases). Germline assignment: CDR1 LGHDT and CDR2 YNNKEL (reference sequence). The length of the CDR3 is 17 residues. V dropped 1 base and J dropped 4 bases, with 14 bases sitting between them. CDR3 nucleotides: TGTGCCAGCAGCCAAGGATCAGGGAGGGGATATAATTCACCCCTCCACTTT. It encodes CASSQGSGRGYNSPLHF.

The V call is TRBV7-3, the J call TRBJ2-1, with 9 nucleotides matching TRBD2. J lost 9 bases, V lost 2 bases, and 8 bases had no gene match. CDR1 is SGHTA, CDR2 FQGTGA, per germline. The CDR3 runs to 15 residues. CDR3 DNA: TGTGCCAGCAGCTTACCCAGCGGGGGGTCAAGTGAGCAGTTCTTC. This gives the protein CASSLPSGGSSEQFF. The full variable domain, completed using reference TRBV7-3 and TRBJ2-1, is GAGVSQTPSNKVTEKGKYVELRCDPISGHTALYWYRQSLGQGPEFLIYFQGTGAADDSGLPNDRFFAVRPEGSVSTLKIQRTERGDSAVYLCASSLPSGGSSEQFFGPGTRLTVL.

As for this clone: Just one base apart from a much larger clone, this may be a read error. V gene TRBV6-5 combines with J gene TRBJ1-1; no clear D. V was shortened by 5 bases and J by 3 bases, with 7 bases between the two germline ends. The CDR3 has 12 residues. CDR1 MNHEY and CDR2 SVGAGI come from the germline V gene. The CDR3: CASSLRDTEAFF. The DNA for the CDR3 is TGTGCCAGCAGTCTGAGGGACACTGAAGCTTTCTTT.

The gene calls are TRBV24-1 and TRBJ2-1, with TRBD1 identical over 9 bases. The CDR3 loop spans 16 amino acids. From germline, CDR1 is KGHDR and CDR2 SFDVKD. Trimming removed 0 bases from V and 8 bases from J; junction bases left unmatched: 7. In DNA, the CDR3 is TGTGCCACCAGTGATTTGCGACGGACAGGGGTGGATGAGCAGTTCTTC. This gives the protein CATSDLRRTGVDEQFF.

The sample holds many counts of this clone. The chain carries TRBV9 and TRBJ2-2; D is unresolved. The germline V and J ends were trimmed by 0 bases and 9 bases, with 9 bases remaining between them. Germline CDR1 is SGDLS and CDR2 is YYNGEE. CDR3 length: 13 residues. CDR3 bases: TGTGCCAGCAGCGTAGAAAGTGACTGGGAGCTGTTTTTT. Protein: CASSVESDWELFF.

The rearrangement links TRBV5-1 to TRBJ1-4, with D tentatively TRBD1 (6 bases). The V end lost 5 bases, the J end lost 6 bases, and 17 bases lay between the germline ends. Germline V CDR1 and CDR2: SGHRS, YFSETQ. This CDR3 region has 15 residues. Written as DNA, the CDR3 is TGCGCCAGCAGAGGGGGAAGTACAGGGCATGAAAAACTGTTTTTT. Translating it yields CASRGGSTGHEKLFF.

The chain combines TRBV12-3 or TRBV12-4 with TRBJ2-1; D remains unclear. The V gene lost 7 bases and the J gene lost 8 bases, with 9 bases spanning the gap. The CDR3 runs to 11 residues. The CDR3 coding sequence is TGTGCCAGCACCCTAGGTTATGAGCAGTTCTTC. It yields the protein CASTLGYEQFF.

About this clone itself: Germline and junction disagree at one end, which may indicate a read error. This sequence joins TRBV6-5 and TRBJ1-3, with 7 bases identical to TRBD1. The CDR3 has 15 residues. Germline-derived CDR1 and CDR2 are MNHEY and SVGAGI. The CDR3 bases are TGCCCTAGACAGGGCAAGGGGGTTTGGGGAAACACCATATATTTT. Its translation: CPRQGKGVWGNTIYF.

The chain uses TRBV19 and TRBJ1-2, with 9 bases aligning to TRBD1. The germline V gene has CDR1 LNHDA and CDR2 SQIVND (reference sequence). The V segment lost 4 bases and the J segment 4 bases; nucleotides outside the gene matches: 7. The length of the CDR3 is 15 residues. The DNA of the CDR3 is TGTGCCAGTAGTAGCGGGACAGGGAGGATCTATGGCTACACCTTC. Translating it yields CASSSGTGRIYGYTF.

The chain has TRBV30 and TRBJ1-1, with D perhaps TRBD1 (5 bases). The ends were cut back, 0 bases at V and 0 bases at J, with 8 bases in the middle. Germline-derived CDR1 and CDR2 are GTSNPN and SVGIG (reference sequence). The CDR3 runs 14 residues. The chain's CDR3 is CAWSVDRLNTEAFF. CDR3 DNA sequence: TGTGCCTGGAGTGTAGACAGATTGAACACTGAAGCTTTCTTT.

The genes are TRBV9 and TRBJ1-1; 7 positions agree with TRBD1. Germline V gene sequence: CDR1 SGDLS, CDR2 YYNGEE. The CDR3 is 17 amino acids. V was clipped by 2 bases and J by 2 bases; unmatched bases: 12. The CDR3 DNA follows: TGTGCCAGCAGCGTCTTCACCGGGACAGCAAGTAACACTGAAGCTTTCTTT. The encoded protein is CASSVFTGTASNTEAFF. Complete variable domain (other parts from reference TRBV9 and TRBJ1-1): DSGVTQTPKHLITATGQRVTLRCSPRSGDLSVYWYQQSLDQGLQFLIQYYNGEERAKGNILERFSAQQFPDLHSELNLSSLELGDSALYFCASSVFTGTASNTEAFFGQGTRLTVV.

The J gene is TRBJ2-1, the V gene TRBV24-1, with 10 nucleotides matching TRBD1. The germline V gene encodes CDR1 KGHDR and CDR2 SFDVKD. The J segment lost 5 bases and the V segment lost 2 bases, leaving 5 bases of the junction unmatched. The CDR3 runs 16 residues. CDR3 sequence (DNA): TGTGCCACCAGTGATTATGGGACAGGGGTACACAATGAGCAGTTCTTC. This codes for CATSDYGTGVHNEQFF.

The rearrangement uses TRBV7-3 and TRBJ1-6; no definite D call. The CDR3 is 14 amino acids. CDR1 and CDR2 (germline): SGHTA, FQGTGA. V lost 1 base, J lost 11 bases, and 12 bases lay in between. CDR3 in DNA: TGTGCCAGCAGCTTAAAAAAGAGAGTACCACCCCTCCACTTT. This encodes CASSLKKRVPPLHF.

This clone has just a few counts. The chain joins TRBV3-1 (or the pseudogene TRBV3-2) to TRBJ1-3; unclear D gene. Germline CDR1 and CDR2: LGHDT and YNNKEL (reference sequence). The CDR3 extends over 14 amino acids. V dropped 5 bases and J dropped 4 bases, with 12 bases sitting between them. The CDR3 coding sequence is TGTGCCAGCAGCGCCCGGGAGGGAGGAAACACCATATATTTT. As protein: CASSAREGGNTIYF.

The chain is built from TRBV7-9 and TRBJ1-2; D is uncertain. The V end was cut by 1 base, the J end by 3 bases, with 9 bases between. The CDR3 totals 14 residues. Germline V gene sequence: CDR1 SEHNR, CDR2 FQNEAQ (reference sequence). CDR3 sequence: CASSLGAWDYGYTF. In DNA, the CDR3 is TGTGCCAGCAGCTTAGGGGCCTGGGACTATGGCTACACCTTC.

CDR3 region: CASSQVRTNGELFF. The DNA for the CDR3 is TGTGCCAGCAGCCAAGTTCGGACAAACGGGGAGCTGTTTTTT. The chain joins TRBV3-1 (or the pseudogene TRBV3-2) to TRBJ2-2; possibly TRBD1 for D (5 bases). CDR1 is LGHDT and CDR2 is YNNKEL in the germline V gene (reference sequence). The CDR3 totals 14 residues. Between the trimmed V and J ends, which lost 1 base and 7 bases, there was a span of 10 bases.

The chain couples TRBV5-1 to TRBJ1-2; 10 bases are shared with TRBD1. Germline CDR1 reads SGHRS; CDR2 reads YFSETQ. V gave up 4 bases and J gave up 2 bases; unmatched junction bases: 8. CDR3 length: 16 residues. For the CDR3, the DNA is TGCGCCAGCAGCCTCTATGACAGGGGGCTCAACTATGGCTACACCTTC. It yields the protein CASSLYDRGLNYGYTF.

This chain links TRBV7-8 with TRBJ1-1; TRBD1 might be the D (6 bases). Germline CDR1 SGHVS, CDR2 FQNEAQ. Between the trimmed V and J ends, which lost 5 bases and 6 bases, there was a span of 16 bases. This CDR3 comprises 14 residues. The chain's CDR3 is CASSRDHTGSEAFF. CDR3 bases: TGTGCCAGCAGCCGAGACCATACAGGGTCTGAAGCTTTCTTT.

The rearrangement joins TRBV6-5 to TRBJ1-6, with 7 bases matching TRBD1. Trimming cost V 8 bases and J 7 bases; bases outside gene matches: 5. This CDR3 comprises 13 residues. In germline, CDR1 is MNHEY, CDR2 SVGAGI. In nucleotides, the CDR3 is TGTGCCAGCTCCAGACAGGGAAATTCACCCCTCCACTTT. As protein: CASSRQGNSPLHF.

The rearrangement uses TRBV2 and TRBJ2-5; TRBD2 is a possible D gene (5 bases). From germline, CDR1 is SNHLY and CDR2 FYNNEI. The CDR3 spans 12 residues. The V end was cut by 7 bases, the J end by 4 bases, with 10 bases between. The CDR3 loop is CASKRERETQYF. CDR3 bases: TGTGCCAGCAAGAGGGAGAGAGAGACCCAGTACTTC.

The gene calls are TRBV30 and TRBJ1-1, with 12 nucleotides matching TRBD1. This CDR3 has 17 amino acids. The germline V gene encodes CDR1 GTSNPN and CDR2 SVGIG (reference sequence). With V trimmed by 3 bases and J by 4 bases, 12 bases remained unmatched. DNA of the CDR3: TGTGCCTGGAGCCCTTTGGGGACAGGGGGCGCGGGCACTGAAGCTTTCTTT. Encoded protein: CAWSPLGTGGAGTEAFF. The variable domain in full, with the rest retrieved from reference TRBV30 and TRBJ1-1, is SQTIHQWPATLVQPVGSPLSLECTVEGTSNPNLYWYRQAAGRGLQLLFYSVGIGQISSEVPQNLSASRPQDRQFILSSKKLLLSDSGFYLCAWSPLGTGGAGTEAFFGQGTRLTVV.

The V and J genes are TRBV6-5 and TRBJ1-5; D is possibly TRBD1 (5 bases). V lost 2 bases and J 5 bases, leaving 13 bases between the germline ends. This CDR3 has 15 amino acids. Looked up from germline, CDR1 is MNHEY and CDR2 is SVGAGI. This chain's CDR3 is CASSYRREGDQPQHF. In nucleotides, the CDR3 is TGTGCCAGCAGTTACCGCAGGGAAGGGGATCAGCCCCAGCATTTT.

The V and J genes are TRBV7-9 and TRBJ2-3, with 8 nucleotides matching TRBD2. V shed 5 bases and J 2 bases; nucleotides not matched to a gene: 3. CDR3 length: 14 amino acids. Germline CDR1 and CDR2: SEHNR and FQNEAQ (reference sequence). For the CDR3, the DNA is TGTGCCAGCAGCACTAGCGGAGCCACAGATACGCAGTATTTT. Its protein product is CASSTSGATDTQYF. The full variable domain, its missing parts supplied by reference TRBV7-9 and TRBJ2-3, is DTGVSQNPRHKITKRGQNVTFRCDPISEHNRLYWYRQTLGQGPEFLTYFQNEAQLEKSRLLSDRFSAERPKGSFSTLEIQRTEQGDSAMYLCASSTSGATDTQYFGPGTRLTVL.

This chain connects TRBV18 to TRBJ1-3; possible D gene TRBD1, 6 bases. The germline V gene encodes CDR1 KGHSH and CDR2 LQKENI. CDR3 length equals 16 residues. The V end was cut by 5 bases, the J end by 4 bases, with 18 bases between. This CDR3 reads CASSSERGNLGNTIYF. The DNA for the CDR3 is TGTGCCAGCTCATCAGAGAGGGGGAATCTAGGAAACACCATATATTTT.

The V call is TRBV20-1, the J call TRBJ1-2; no clear D gene. The V gene's germline CDR1 is DFQATT and CDR2 SNEGSKA (reference sequence). Between the trimmed V and J ends, which lost 3 bases and 3 bases, there was a span of 8 bases. The CDR3 has 12 amino acids. The CDR3 region has the DNA TGCAGTGCTAGTTATACATACTATGGCTACACCTTC. Protein sequence: CSASYTYYGYTF.

This clone was found a few times. This chain links TRBV6-2 or TRBV6-3 with TRBJ1-5; the match to TRBD1 covers 9 bases. The CDR3 is 16 amino acids. Trimming took 2 bases from V and 7 from J; bases not matched to a gene: 9. In germline, CDR1 is MNHEY, CDR2 SVGEGT. The CDR3 region is CASSYRDRVSGQPQHF. DNA of the CDR3: TGTGCCAGCAGTTACAGGGACAGGGTTTCGGGACAGCCCCAGCATTTT.